This T cell receptor (beta chain) was sequenced for a study of CD8 T cells in Susac syndrome. Random hexamers were used to reverse transcribe 0.5 to 1 ug of RNA. One entry per CDR3 protein results from TCRdb running MiXCR on the immunoSEQ multiplex PCR reads. The table has some 110,000 distinct CDR3 sequences, 85% to 95% seen once. The CDR3 spans 15 residues. V was clipped by 5 bases and J by 7 bases, with 18 bases between them. CDR1 is MGHRA, CDR2 YSYEKL, per germline. The clonotype originates from a human donor with multiple sclerosis. The J gene is TRBJ1-5, the V gene TRBV4-1, with D hard to call. The sequenced material came from CD8+ T cells from PBMCs. The CDR3 loop reads CASSYGPSLGQPQHF. The CDR3 nucleotides read TGCGCCAGCAGCTACGGACCTTCCTTGGGACAGCCCCAGCATTTT.